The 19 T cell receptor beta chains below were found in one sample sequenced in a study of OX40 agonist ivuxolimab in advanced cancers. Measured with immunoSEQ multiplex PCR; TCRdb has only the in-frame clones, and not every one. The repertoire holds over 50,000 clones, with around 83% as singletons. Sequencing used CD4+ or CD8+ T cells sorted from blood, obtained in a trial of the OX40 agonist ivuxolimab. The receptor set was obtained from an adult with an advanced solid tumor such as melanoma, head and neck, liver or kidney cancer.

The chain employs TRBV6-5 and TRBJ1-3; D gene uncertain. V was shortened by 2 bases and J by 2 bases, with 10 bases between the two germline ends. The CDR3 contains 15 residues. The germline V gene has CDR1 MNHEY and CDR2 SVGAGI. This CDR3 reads CASSYEPGTGNTIYF. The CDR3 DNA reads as TGTGCCAGCAGTTACGAACCGGGGACTGGAAACACCATATATTTT.

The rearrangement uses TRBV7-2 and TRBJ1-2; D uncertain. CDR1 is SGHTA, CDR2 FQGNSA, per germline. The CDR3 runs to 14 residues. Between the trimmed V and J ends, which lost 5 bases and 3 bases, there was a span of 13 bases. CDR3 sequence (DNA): TGTGCCAGCAGCCCCGGACCGGTAGACTATGGCTACACCTTC. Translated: CASSPGPVDYGYTF.

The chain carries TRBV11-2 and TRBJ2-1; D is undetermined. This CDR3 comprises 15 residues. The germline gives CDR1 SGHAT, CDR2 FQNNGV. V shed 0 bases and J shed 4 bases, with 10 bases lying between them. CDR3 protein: CASSLDIPDYNEQFF. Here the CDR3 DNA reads TGTGCCAGCAGCTTAGATATACCAGATTACAATGAGCAGTTCTTC.

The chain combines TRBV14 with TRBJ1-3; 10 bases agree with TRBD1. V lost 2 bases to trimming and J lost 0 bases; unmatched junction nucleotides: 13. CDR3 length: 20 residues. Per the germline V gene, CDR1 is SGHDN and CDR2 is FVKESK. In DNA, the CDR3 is TGTGCCAGCAGCCAATCCCGCGGGACAGGGGTCCACCTCTCTGGAAACACCATATATTTT. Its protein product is CASSQSRGTGVHLSGNTIYF.

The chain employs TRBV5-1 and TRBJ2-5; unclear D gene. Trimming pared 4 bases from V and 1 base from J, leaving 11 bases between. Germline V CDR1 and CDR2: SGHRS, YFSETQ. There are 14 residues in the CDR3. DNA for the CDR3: TGCGCCAGCAGCATTATGACGTCCCAAGAGACCCAGTACTTC. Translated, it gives CASSIMTSQETQYF.

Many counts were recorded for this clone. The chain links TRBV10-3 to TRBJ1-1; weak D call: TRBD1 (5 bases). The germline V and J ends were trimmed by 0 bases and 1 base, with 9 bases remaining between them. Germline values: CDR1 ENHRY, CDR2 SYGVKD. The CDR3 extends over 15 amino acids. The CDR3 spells CAISESGQGNTEAFF. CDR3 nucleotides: TGTGCCATCAGTGAGTCGGGGCAGGGGAACACTGAAGCTTTCTTT.

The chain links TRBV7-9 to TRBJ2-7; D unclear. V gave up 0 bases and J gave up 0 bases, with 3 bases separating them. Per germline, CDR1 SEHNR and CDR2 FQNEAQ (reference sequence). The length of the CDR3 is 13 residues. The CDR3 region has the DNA TGTGCCAGCAGCTTAGCGTTCTCCTACGAGCAGTACTTC. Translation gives CASSLAFSYEQYF.

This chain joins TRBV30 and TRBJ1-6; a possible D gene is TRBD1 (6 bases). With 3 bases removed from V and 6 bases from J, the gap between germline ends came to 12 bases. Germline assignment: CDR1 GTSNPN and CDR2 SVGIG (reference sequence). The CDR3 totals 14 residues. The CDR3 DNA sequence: TGTGCCTGGAGGATGACAGGACGTAATTCACCCCTCCACTTT. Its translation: CAWRMTGRNSPLHF.

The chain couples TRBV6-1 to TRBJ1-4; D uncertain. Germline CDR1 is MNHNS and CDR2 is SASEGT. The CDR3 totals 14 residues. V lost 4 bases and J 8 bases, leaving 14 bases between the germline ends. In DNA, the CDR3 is TGTGCCAGCAGTGCCCTTTGGATAAGGGAAAAACTGTTTTTT. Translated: CASSALWIREKLFF.

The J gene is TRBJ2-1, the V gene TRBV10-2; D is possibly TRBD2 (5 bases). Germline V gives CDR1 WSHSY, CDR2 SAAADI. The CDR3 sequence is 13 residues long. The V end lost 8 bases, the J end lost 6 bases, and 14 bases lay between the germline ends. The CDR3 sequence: CASATRESNEQFF. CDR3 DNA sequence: TGCGCCAGCGCAACTAGGGAGTCCAATGAGCAGTTCTTC.

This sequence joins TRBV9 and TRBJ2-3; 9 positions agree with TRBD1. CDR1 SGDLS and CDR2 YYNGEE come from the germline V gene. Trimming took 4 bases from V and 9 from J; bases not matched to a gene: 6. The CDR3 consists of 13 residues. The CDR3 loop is CASSPRGQGTQYF. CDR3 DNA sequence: TGTGCCAGCAGCCCCAGGGGACAGGGCACGCAGTATTTT.

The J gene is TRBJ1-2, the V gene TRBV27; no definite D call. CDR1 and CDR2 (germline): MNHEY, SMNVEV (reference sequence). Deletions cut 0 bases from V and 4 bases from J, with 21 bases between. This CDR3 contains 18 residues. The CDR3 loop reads CASSLSRVLETGFYGYTF. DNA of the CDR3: TGTGCCAGCAGTTTATCGAGGGTGTTAGAAACGGGGTTCTATGGCTACACCTTC.

The CDR3 nucleotides are TGTGCCAGCAGGAGGTTCTCTGGAAACACCATATATTTT. Its protein product is CASRRFSGNTIYF. The chain combines TRBV6-1 with TRBJ1-3; D uncertain. V was pared by 6 bases and J by 0 bases, with 6 bases between. Germline V gene sequence: CDR1 MNHNS, CDR2 SASEGT. CDR3 size: 13 residues.

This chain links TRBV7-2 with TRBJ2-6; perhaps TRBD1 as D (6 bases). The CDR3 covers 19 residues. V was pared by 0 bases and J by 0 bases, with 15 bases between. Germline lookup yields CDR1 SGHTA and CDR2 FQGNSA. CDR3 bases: TGTGCCAGCAGCTTAGCCAGACAGGTTTTGAGCTCTGGGGCCAACGTCCTGACTTTC. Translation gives CASSLARQVLSSGANVLTF.

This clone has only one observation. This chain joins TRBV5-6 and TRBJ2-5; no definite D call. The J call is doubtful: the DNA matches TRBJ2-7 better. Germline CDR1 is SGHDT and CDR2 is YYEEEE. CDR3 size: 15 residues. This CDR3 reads CASSLDWISSYEQYF. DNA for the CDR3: TGTGCCAGCAGCTTGGACTGGATTAGCTCCTACGAGCAGTACTTC.

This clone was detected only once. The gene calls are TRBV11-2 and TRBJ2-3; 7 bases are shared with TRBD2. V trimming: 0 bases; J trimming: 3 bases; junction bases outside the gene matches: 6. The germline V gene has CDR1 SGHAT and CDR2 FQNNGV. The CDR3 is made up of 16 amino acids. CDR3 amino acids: CASSLEGVRGTDTQYF. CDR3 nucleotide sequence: TGTGCCAGCAGCTTAGAAGGAGTGCGGGGGACAGATACGCAGTATTTT.

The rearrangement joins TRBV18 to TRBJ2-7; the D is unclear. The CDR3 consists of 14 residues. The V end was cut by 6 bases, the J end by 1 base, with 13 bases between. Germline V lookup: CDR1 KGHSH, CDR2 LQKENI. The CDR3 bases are TGTGCCAGCTCGGAGACTTGGGGATCCTACGAGCAGTACTTC. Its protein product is CASSETWGSYEQYF. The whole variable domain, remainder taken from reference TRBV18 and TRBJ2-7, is NAGVMQNPRHLVRRRGQEARLRCSPMKGHSHVYWYRQLPEEGLKFMVYLQKENIIDESGMPKERFSAEFPKEGPSILRIQQVVRGDSAAYFCASSETWGSYEQYFGPGTRLTVT.

Here the CDR3 DNA reads TGTGCCAGTAGCCGGCTGGGGCGCGGGGAGACCCAGTACTTC. It translates to CASSRLGRGETQYF. The chain carries TRBV19 and TRBJ2-5; D tentatively fits TRBD1 or TRBD2 (5 bases each). Trimming pared 6 bases from V and 5 bases from J, leaving 16 bases between. This CDR3 is built from 14 residues. The germline V gene has CDR1 LNHDA and CDR2 SQIVND (reference sequence).

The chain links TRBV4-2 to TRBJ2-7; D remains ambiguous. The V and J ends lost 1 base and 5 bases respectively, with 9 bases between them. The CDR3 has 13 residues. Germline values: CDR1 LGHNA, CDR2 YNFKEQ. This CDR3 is CASSQGGFHEQYF. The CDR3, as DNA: TGTGCCAGCAGCCAAGGGGGTTTCCACGAGCAGTACTTC.